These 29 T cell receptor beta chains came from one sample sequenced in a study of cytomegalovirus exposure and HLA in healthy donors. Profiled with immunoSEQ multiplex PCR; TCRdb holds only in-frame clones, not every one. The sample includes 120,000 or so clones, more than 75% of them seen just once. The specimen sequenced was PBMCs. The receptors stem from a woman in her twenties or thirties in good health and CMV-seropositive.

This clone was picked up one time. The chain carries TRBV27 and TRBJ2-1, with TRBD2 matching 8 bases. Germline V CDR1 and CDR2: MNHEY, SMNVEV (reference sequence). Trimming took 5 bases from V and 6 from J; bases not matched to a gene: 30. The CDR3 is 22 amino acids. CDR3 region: CASSLTGGFIEVGGRLGNEQFF. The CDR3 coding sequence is TGTGCCAGCAGTCTGACAGGCGGGTTTATTGAAGTGGGCGGGAGGTTAGGCAATGAGCAGTTCTTC.

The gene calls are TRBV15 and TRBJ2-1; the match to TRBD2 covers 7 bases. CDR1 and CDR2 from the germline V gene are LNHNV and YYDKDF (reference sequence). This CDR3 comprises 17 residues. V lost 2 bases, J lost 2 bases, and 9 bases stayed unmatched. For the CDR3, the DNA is TGTGCCACCAGCAGAAAAAGAGCTAGCGGCACCTACAATGAGCAGTTCTTC. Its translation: CATSRKRASGTYNEQFF.

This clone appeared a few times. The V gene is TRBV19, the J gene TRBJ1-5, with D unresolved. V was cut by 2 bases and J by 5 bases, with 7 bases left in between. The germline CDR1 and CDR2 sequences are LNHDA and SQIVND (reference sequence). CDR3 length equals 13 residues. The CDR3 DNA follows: TGTGCCAGTAGTATACGGTATGATCAGCCCCAGCATTTT. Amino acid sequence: CASSIRYDQPQHF.

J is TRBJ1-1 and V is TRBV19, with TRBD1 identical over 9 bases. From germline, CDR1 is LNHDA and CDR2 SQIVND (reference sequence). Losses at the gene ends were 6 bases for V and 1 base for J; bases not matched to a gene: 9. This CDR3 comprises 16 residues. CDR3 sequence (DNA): TGTGCCAGTAGGGCCCCCGGGACAGGGAGGAACACTGAAGCTTTCTTT. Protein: CASRAPGTGRNTEAFF.

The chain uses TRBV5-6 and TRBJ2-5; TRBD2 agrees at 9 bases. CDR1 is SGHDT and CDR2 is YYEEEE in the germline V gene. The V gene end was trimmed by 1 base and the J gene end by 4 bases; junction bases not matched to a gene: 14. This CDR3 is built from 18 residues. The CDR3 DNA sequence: TGTGCCAGCAGCTTGTTTTTCGAGCGGGAGGACGAGGGAGAGACCCAGTACTTC. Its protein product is CASSLFFEREDEGETQYF.

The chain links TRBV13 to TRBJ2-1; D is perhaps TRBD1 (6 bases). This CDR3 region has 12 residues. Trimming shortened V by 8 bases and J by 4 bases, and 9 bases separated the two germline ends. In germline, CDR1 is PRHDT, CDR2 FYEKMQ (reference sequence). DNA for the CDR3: TGTGCCAGCGCACAGGGATACAATGAGCAGTTCTTC. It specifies CASAQGYNEQFF.

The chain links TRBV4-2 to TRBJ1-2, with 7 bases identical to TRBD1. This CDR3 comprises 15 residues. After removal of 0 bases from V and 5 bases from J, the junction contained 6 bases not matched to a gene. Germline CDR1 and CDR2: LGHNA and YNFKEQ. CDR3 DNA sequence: TGTGCCAGCAGCCAAGAGATGACAGGGCGTTATGGCTACACCTTC. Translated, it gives CASSQEMTGRYGYTF.

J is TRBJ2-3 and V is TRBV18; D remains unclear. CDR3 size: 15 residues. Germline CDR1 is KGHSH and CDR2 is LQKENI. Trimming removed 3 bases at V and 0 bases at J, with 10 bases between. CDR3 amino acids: CASSPSSLSTDTQYF. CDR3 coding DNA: TGTGCCAGCTCACCTAGCAGCCTTAGCACAGATACGCAGTATTTT.

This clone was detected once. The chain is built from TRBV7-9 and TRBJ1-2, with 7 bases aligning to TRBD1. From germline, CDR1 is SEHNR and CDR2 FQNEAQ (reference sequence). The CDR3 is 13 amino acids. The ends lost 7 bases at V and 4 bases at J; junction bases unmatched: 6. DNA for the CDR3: TGTGCCAGCAACCTGGGACAGATCTATGGCTACACCTTC. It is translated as CASNLGQIYGYTF.

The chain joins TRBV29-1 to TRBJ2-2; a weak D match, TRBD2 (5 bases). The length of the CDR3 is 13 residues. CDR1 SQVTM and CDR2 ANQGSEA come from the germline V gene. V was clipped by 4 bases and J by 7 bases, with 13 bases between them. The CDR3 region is CSVAMGEGGELFF. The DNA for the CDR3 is TGCAGCGTTGCCATGGGTGAGGGCGGGGAGCTGTTTTTT.

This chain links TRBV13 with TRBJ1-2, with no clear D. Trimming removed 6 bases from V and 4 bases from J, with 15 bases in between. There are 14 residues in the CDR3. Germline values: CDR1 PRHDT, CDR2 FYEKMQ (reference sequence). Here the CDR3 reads CASSSVGQTYGYTF. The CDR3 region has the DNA TGTGCCAGCAGTAGCGTCGGGCAGACCTATGGCTACACCTTC.

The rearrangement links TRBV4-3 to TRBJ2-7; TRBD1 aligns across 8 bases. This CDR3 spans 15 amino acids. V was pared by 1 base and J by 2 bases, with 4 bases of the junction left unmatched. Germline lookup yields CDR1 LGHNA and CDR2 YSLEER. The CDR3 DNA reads TGCGCCAGCAGCCAAGCTACAGGGGGGACCTACGAGCAGTACTTC. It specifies CASSQATGGTYEQYF.

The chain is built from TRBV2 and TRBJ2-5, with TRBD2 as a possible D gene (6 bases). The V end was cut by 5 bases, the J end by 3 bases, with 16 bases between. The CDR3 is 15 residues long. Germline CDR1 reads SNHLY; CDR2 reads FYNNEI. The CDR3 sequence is CASSRSVSGEETQYF. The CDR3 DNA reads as TGTGCCAGCAGTCGCTCTGTATCGGGGGAAGAGACCCAGTACTTC.

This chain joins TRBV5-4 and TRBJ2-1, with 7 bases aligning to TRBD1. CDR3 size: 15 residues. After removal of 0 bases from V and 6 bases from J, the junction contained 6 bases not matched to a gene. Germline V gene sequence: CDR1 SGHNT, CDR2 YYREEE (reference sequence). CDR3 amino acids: CASSLGRGPGNEQFF. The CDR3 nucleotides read TGTGCCAGCAGCTTGGGAAGGGGGCCGGGCAATGAGCAGTTCTTC.

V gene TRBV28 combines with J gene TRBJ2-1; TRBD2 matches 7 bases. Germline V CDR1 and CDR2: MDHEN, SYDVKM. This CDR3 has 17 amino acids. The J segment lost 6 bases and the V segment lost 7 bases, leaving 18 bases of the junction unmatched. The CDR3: CASTPSARRGGLNEQFF. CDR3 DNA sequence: TGTGCCAGCACCCCATCTGCCAGGCGCGGGGGACTCAATGAGCAGTTCTTC.

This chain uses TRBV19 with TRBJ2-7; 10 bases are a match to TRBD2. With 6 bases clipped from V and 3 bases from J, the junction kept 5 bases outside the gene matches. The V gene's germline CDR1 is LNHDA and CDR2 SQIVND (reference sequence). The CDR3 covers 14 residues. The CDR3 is CASRRLAGDYEQYF. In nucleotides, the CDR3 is TGTGCCAGTAGGCGGCTAGCGGGGGACTACGAGCAGTACTTC.

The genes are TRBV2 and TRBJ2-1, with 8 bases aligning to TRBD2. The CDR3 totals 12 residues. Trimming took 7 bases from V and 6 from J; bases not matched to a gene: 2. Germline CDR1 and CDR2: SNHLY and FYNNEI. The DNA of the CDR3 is TGTGCCAGCACTCTAGCGGGCAATGAGCAGTTCTTC. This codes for CASTLAGNEQFF.

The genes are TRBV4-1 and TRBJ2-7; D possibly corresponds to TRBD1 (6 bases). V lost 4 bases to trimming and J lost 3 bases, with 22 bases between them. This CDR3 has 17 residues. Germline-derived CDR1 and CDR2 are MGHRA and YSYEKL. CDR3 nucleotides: TGCGCCAGCAGCCGCCGAATTGGGGACATTACGAGCTACGAGCAGTACTTC. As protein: CASSRRIGDITSYEQYF.

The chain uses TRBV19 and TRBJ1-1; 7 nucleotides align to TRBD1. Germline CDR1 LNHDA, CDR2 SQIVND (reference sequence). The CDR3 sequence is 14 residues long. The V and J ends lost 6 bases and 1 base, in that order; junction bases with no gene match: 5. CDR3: CASSEGAWNTEAFF. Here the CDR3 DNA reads TGTGCCAGTAGCGAGGGGGCCTGGAACACTGAAGCTTTCTTT.

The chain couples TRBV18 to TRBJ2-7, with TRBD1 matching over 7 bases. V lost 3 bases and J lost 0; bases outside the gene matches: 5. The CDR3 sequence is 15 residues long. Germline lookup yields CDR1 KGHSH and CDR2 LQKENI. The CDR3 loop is CASSPKTGSSYEQYF. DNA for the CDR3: TGTGCCAGCTCACCTAAGACAGGGAGCTCCTACGAGCAGTACTTC. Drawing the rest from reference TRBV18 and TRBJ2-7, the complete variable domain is NAGVMQNPRHLVRRRGQEARLRCSPMKGHSHVYWYRQLPEEGLKFMVYLQKENIIDESGMPKERFSAEFPKEGPSILRIQQVVRGDSAAYFCASSPKTGSSYEQYFGPGTRLTVT.

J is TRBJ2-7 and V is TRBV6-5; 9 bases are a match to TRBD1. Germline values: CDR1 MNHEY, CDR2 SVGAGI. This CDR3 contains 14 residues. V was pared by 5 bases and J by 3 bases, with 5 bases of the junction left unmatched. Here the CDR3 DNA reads TGTGCCAGCAGTCCCCAGACAGGGGGCTACGAGCAGTACTTC. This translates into CASSPQTGGYEQYF.

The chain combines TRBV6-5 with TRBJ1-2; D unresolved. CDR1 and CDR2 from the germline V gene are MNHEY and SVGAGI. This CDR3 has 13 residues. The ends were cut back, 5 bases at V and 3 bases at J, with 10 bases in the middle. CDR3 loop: CASSRGEDYGYTF. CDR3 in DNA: TGTGCCAGCAGTCGCGGGGAGGACTATGGCTACACCTTC.

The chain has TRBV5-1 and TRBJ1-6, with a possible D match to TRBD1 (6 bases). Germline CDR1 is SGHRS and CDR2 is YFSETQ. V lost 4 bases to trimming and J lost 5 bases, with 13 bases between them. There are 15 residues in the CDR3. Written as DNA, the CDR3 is TGCGCCAGCAGCCCTAGAGGACAGAATAATTCACCCCTCCACTTT. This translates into CASSPRGQNNSPLHF.

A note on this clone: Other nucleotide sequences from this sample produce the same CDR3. In nucleotides, the CDR3 is TGTGCCTGGAGTCCAACCGGGGAGCTGTTTTTT. Its protein product is CAWSPTGELFF. The J gene is TRBJ2-2, the V gene TRBV30; no reliable D call. V gave up 2 bases and J gave up 5 bases, with 3 bases separating them. CDR1 and CDR2 (germline): GTSNPN, SVGIG (reference sequence). The CDR3 is made up of 11 amino acids.

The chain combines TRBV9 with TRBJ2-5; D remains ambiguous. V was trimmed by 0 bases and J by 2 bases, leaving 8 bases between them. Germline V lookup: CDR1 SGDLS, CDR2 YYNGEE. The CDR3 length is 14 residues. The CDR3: CASSVDTRQETQYF. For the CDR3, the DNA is TGTGCCAGCAGCGTAGACACCAGACAAGAGACCCAGTACTTC.

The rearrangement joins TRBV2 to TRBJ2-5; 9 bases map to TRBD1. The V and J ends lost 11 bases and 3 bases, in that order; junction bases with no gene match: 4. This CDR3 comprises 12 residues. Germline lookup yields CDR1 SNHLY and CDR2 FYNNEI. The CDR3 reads CASRDREETQYF. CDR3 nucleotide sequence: TGTGCCTCCCGGGACAGGGAAGAGACCCAGTACTTC.

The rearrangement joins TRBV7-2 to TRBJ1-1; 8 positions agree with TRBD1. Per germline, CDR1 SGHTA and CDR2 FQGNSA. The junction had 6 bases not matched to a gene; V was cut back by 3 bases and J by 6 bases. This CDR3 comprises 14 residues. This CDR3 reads CASSFRGQNSEAFF. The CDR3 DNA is TGTGCCAGCAGCTTCAGGGGGCAGAATTCTGAAGCTTTCTTT.

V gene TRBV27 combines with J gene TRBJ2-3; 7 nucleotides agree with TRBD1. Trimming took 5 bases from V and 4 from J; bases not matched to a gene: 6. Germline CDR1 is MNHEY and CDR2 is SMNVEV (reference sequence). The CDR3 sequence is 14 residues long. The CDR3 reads CASSIRDSSDTQYF. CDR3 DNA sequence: TGTGCCAGCAGTATCCGGGACAGCTCAGATACGCAGTATTTT.

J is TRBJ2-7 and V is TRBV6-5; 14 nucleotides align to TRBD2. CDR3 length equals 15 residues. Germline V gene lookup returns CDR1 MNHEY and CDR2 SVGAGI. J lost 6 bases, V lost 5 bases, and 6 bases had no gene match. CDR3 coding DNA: TGTGCCAGCAGTCAGGGACTAGCGGGAGTTTTCGAGCAGTACTTC. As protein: CASSQGLAGVFEQYF.